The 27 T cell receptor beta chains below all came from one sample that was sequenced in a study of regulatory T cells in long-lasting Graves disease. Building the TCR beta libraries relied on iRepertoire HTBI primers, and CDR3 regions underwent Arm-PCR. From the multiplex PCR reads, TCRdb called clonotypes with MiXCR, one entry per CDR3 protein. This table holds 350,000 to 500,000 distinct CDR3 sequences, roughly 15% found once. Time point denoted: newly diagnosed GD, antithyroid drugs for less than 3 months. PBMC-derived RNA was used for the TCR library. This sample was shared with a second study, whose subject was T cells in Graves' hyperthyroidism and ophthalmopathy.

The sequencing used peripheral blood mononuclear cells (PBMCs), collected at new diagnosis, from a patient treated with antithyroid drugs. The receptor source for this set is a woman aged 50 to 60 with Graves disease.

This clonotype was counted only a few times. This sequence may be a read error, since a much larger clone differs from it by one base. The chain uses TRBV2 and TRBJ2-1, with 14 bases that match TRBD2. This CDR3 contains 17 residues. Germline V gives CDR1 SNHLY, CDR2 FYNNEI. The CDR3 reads CASGDRTSGRIYNEQFF. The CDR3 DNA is TGTGCCAGCGGTGATAGGACTAGCGGGAGGATCTACAATGAGCAGTTCTTC.

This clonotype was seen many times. The CDR3 loop reads CASITQGWGSADTQYF. Written as DNA, the CDR3 is TGTGCCAGCATCACACAGGGGTGGGGGAGCGCAGATACGCAGTATTTT. The chain employs TRBV2 and TRBJ2-3; TRBD1 aligns across 7 bases. The ends lost 7 bases at V and 4 bases at J; junction bases unmatched: 14. The CDR3 has 16 residues. CDR1 is SNHLY, CDR2 FYNNEI, per germline.

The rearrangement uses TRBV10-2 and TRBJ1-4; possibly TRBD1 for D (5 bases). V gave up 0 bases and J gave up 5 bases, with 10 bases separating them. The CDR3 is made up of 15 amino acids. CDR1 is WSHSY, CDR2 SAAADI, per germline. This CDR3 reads CASSESTGPNEKLFF. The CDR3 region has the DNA TGCGCCAGCAGTGAGTCGACGGGGCCGAATGAAAAACTGTTTTTT.

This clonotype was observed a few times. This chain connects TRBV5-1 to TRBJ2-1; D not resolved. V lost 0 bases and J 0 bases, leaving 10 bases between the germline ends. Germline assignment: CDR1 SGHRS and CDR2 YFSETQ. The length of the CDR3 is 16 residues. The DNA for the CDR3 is TGCGCCAGCAGCTTGGCCTCGCGGAGCTCCTACAATGAGCAGTTCTTC. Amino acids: CASSLASRSSYNEQFF.

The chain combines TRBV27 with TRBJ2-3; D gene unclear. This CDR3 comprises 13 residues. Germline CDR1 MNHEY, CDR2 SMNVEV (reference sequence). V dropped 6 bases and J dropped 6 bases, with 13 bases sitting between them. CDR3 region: CASSRRMGDTQYF. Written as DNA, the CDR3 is TGTGCCAGCAGCCGACGCATGGGGGATACGCAGTATTTT.

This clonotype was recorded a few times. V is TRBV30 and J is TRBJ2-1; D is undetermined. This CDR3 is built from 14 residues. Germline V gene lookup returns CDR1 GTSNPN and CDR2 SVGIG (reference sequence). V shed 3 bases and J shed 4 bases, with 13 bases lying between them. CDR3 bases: TGTGCCTGGAGGGACGAGTTGAATTACAATGAGCAGTTCTTC. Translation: CAWRDELNYNEQFF.

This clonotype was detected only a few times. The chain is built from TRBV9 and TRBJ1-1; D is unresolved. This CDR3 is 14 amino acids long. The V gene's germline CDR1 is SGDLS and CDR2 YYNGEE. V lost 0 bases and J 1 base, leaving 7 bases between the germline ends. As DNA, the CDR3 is TGTGCCAGCAGCGTAGACTCAACGAACACTGAAGCTTTCTTT. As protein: CASSVDSTNTEAFF.

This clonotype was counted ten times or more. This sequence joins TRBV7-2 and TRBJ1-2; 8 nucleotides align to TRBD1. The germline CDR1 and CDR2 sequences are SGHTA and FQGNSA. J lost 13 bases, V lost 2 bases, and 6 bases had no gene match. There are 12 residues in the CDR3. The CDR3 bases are TGTGCCAGCAGCTTATGGCAGGGGGCGAGCACCTTC. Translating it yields CASSLWQGASTF.

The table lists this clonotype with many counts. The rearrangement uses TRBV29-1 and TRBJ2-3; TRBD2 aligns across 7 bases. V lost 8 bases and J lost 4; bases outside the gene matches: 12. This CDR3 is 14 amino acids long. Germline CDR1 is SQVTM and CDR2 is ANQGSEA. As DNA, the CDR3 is TGCAGCTCCCTTGGGGGGGAGAGAGCAGATACGCAGTATTTT. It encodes CSSLGGERADTQYF.

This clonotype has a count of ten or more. CDR3 sequence reads: CASSSGTGNTDTQYF. The CDR3 bases are TGTGCCAGCAGTTCCGGGACAGGGAACACAGATACGCAGTATTTT. The chain carries TRBV7-6 and TRBJ2-3; 9 bases match TRBD1. From germline, CDR1 is SGHVS and CDR2 FNYEAQ. V lost 6 bases and J lost 2; bases outside the gene matches: 6. This CDR3 comprises 15 residues.

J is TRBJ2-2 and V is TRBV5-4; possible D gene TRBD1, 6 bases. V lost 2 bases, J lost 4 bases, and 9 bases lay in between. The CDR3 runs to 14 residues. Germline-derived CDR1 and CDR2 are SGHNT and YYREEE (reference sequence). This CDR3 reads CASSFGTPTGELFF. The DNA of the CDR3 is TGTGCCAGCAGCTTCGGGACACCCACCGGGGAGCTGTTTTTT.

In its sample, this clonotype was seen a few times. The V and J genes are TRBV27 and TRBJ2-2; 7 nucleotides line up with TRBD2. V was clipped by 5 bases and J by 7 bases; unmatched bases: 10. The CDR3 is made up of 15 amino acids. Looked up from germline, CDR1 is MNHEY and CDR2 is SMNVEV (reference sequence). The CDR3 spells CASSILAGDIGELFF. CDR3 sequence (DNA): TGTGCCAGCAGTATTCTGGCGGGAGATATCGGGGAGCTGTTTTTT.

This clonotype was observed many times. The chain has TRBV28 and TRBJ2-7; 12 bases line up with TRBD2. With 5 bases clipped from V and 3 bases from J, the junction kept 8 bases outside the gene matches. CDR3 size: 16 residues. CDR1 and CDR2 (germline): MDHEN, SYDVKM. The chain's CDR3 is CASSLPTSGGFYEQYF. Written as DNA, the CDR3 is TGTGCCAGCAGTCTACCGACTAGCGGGGGATTCTACGAGCAGTACTTC. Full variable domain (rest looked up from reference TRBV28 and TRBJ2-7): DVKVTQSSRYLVKRTGEKVFLECVQDMDHENMFWYRQDPGLGLRLIYFSYDVKMKEKGDIPEGYSVSREKKERFSLILESASTNQTSMYLCASSLPTSGGFYEQYFGPGTRLTVT.

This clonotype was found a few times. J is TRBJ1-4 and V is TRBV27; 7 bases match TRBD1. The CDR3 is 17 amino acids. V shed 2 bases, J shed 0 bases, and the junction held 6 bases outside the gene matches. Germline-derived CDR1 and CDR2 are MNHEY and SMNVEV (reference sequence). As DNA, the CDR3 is TGTGCCAGCAGTTTAAGGTCAGGGGGGCCAACTAATGAAAAACTGTTTTTT. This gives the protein CASSLRSGGPTNEKLFF.

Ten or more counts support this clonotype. For the CDR3, the DNA is TGTGCCAGCAGTCTCTCGGGAGCGGGCTACAATGAGCAGTTCTTC. It codes for CASSLSGAGYNEQFF. The genes are TRBV25-1 and TRBJ2-1; D may be TRBD2 (6 bases). Trimming took off 5 bases at V and 3 bases at J, with 14 bases between the two ends. Germline CDR1 reads MGHDK; CDR2 reads SYGVNS. CDR3 length: 15 amino acids.

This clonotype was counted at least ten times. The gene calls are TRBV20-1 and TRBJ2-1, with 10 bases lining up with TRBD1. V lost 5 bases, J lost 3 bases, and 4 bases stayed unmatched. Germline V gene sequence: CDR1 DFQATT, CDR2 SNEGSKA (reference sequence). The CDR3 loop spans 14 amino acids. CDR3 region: CSASRDRGYNEQFF. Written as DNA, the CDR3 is TGCAGTGCTTCTCGGGACAGGGGCTACAATGAGCAGTTCTTC.

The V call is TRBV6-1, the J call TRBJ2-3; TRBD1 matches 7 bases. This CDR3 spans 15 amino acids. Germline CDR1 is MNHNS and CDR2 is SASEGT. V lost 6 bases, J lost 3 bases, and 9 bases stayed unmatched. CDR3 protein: CASRLGTVSTDTQYF. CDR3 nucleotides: TGTGCCAGCAGACTCGGGACAGTATCTACAGATACGCAGTATTTT.

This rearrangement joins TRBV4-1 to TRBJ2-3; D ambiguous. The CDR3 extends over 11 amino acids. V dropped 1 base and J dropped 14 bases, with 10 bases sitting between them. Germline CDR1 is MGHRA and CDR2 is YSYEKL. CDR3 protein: CASSQGAVWYF. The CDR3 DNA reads TGCGCCAGCAGCCAAGGCGCTGTTTGGTATTTT.

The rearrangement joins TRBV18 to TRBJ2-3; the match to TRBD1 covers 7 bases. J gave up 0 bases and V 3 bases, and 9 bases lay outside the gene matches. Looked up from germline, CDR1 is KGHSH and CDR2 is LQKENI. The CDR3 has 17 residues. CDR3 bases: TGTGCCAGCTCACCCCCCCCGGACAGGTATAGCACAGATACGCAGTATTTT. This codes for CASSPPPDRYSTDTQYF.

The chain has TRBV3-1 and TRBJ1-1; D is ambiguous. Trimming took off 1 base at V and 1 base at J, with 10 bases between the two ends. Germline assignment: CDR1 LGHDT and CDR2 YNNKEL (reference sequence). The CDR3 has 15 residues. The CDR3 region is CASSQGSGQNTEAFF. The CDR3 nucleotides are TGTGCCAGCAGCCAAGGAAGCGGTCAGAACACTGAAGCTTTCTTT.

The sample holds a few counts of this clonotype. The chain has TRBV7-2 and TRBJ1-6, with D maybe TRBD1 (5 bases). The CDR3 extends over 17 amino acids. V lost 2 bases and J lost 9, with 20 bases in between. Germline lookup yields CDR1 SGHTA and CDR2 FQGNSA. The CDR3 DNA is TGTGCCAGCAGCTTAAGGCCGCCGGGACGGGAGGGTTCACCCCTCCACTTT. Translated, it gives CASSLRPPGREGSPLHF.

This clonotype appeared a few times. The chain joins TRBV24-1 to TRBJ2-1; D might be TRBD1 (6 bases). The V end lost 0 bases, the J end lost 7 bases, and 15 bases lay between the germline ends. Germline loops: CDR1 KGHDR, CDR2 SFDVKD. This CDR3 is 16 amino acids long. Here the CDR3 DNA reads TGTGCCACCAGTGATTTGAGGACAGACGTTCCTAATGAGCAGTTCTTC. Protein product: CATSDLRTDVPNEQFF.

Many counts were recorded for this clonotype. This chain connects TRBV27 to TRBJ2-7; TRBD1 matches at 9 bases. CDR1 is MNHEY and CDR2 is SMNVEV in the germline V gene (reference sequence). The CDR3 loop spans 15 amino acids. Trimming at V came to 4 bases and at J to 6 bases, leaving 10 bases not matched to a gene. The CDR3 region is CASSSSGTGPGEQYF. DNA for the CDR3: TGTGCCAGCAGTTCCTCCGGGACAGGGCCGGGCGAGCAGTACTTC.

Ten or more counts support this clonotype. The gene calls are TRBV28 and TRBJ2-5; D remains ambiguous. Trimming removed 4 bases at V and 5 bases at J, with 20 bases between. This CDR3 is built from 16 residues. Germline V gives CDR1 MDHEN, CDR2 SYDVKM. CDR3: CASSSRAKGPAETQYF. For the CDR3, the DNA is TGTGCCAGCAGTTCCCGCGCGAAGGGCCCGGCGGAGACCCAGTACTTC.

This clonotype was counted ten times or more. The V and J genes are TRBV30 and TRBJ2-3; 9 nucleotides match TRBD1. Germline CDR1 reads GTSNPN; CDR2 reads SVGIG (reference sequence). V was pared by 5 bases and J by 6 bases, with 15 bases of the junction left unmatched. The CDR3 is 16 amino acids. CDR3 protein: CAWLGTGPTQRDTQYF. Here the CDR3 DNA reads TGTGCCTGGTTGGGGACAGGGCCCACGCAACGGGATACGCAGTATTTT. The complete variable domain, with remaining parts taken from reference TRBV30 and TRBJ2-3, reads SQTIHQWPATLVQPVGSPLSLECTVEGTSNPNLYWYRQAAGRGLQLLFYSVGIGQISSEVPQNLSASRPQDRQFILSSKKLLLSDSGFYLCAWLGTGPTQRDTQYFGPGTRLTVL.

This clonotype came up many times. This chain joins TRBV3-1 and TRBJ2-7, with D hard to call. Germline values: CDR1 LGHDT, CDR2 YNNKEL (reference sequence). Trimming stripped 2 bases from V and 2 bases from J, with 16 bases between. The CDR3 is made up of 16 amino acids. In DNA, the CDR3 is TGTGCCAGCAGCCAATCTTTGGACCTGTCAACCTACGAGCAGTACTTC. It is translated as CASSQSLDLSTYEQYF.

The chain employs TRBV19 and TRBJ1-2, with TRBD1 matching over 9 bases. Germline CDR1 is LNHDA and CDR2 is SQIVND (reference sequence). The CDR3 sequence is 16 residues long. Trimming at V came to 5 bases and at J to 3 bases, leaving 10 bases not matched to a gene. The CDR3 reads CASSLRRDRAYYGYTF. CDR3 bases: TGTGCCAGTAGTCTTCGCCGGGACAGGGCCTACTATGGCTACACCTTC. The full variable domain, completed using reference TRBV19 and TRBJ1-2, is DGGITQSPKYLFRKEGQNVTLSCEQNLNHDAMYWYRQDPGQGLRLIYYSQIVNDFQKGDIAEGYSVSREKKESFPLTVTSAQKNPTAFYLCASSLRRDRAYYGYTFGSGTRLTVV.